This is a list of T cell receptor beta chains from one sample in a study of cytomegalovirus exposure and HLA in healthy donors. Sequenced by immunoSEQ multiplex PCR; TCRdb stores in-frame clones only, minus some. Recorded for this sample: 100,000 to 150,000 clones. The sequenced sample consisted of PBMCs. These receptors originate from a middle-aged woman in good health and CMV-seronegative. CDR3s include the opening cysteine and the closing phenylalanine or tryptophan. D genes are given only for firm matches.

NA TRBJ1-4 TRBV6-6 TGTGCCAGCAGTTATACGAAGGGGGTCGGGGAAAAACTGTTTTTT CASSYTKGVGEKLFF
TRBD1 TRBJ1-1 TRBV29-1 TGCAGCGTCTACAGGGGGGCAGGGAACACTGAAGCTTTCTTT CSVYRGAGNTEAFF
NA TRBJ2-7 TRBV6-6 TGTGCCAGCAGTTACTCGAGGACAGCTACCTACGAGCAGTACTTC CASSYSRTATYEQYF
NA TRBJ1-1 TRBV6-5 TGTGCCAGCACCCGGGGCACTGAAGCTTTCTTT CASTRGTEAFF
NA TRBJ1-2 TRBV9 TGTGCCAGCAGCTTAACCTCCGGGGATGGGGGCTACACCTTC CASSLTSGDGGYTF
NA TRBJ2-5 TRBV7-3 TGTGCCAGCAGCTTAAGAGCGATGGAGACCCAGTACTTC CASSLRAMETQYF
NA TRBJ2-3 TRBV19 TGTGCCAGTAGTCCCACGCGGGCTTACAGCACAGATACGCAGTATTTT CASSPTRAYSTDTQYF
NA TRBJ1-1 TRBV7-2 TGTGCCAGCAGCTTTCGGTCCAGCGCTGAAGCTTTCTTT CASSFRSSAEAFF
NA TRBJ1-2 TRBV23-1 TGCGCCAGCAGTCCTGGGTCGGGAACTAACTATGGCTACACCTTC CASSPGSGTNYGYTF
TRBD2 TRBJ2-1 TRBV6-1 TGTGCCAGCAGTGAGGGGGGGGTTAAGGGTGAGCAGTTCTTC CASSEGGVKGEQFF
NA TRBJ1-2 TRBV6-1 TGTGCCAGCAGTGGGACAGATACAAACTATGGCTACACCTTC CASSGTDTNYGYTF